This T cell receptor beta chain emerged from a study of T cell responses to AZD1222 COVID-19 vaccine. Concerning this clone: Its antigen is undetermined.

CDR3 length equals 15 residues. Looked up from germline, CDR1 is LNHDA and CDR2 is SQIVND (reference sequence). J was trimmed by 5 bases and V by 7 bases; bases with no gene match: 11. Clones were sequenced by immunoSEQ multiplex PCR, and TCRdb holds only the in-frame ones, with some missing. The sample shows around 120,000 clones, roughly nine tenths of them seen only once. General study results and limits: Close to half of spike-specific TCRs reportedly recognize unmutated variant regions. Only a handful of AZD1222 recipients tested seropositive at baseline.

V is TRBV19 and J is TRBJ1-2; TRBD1 agrees at 9 bases. This material consisted of peripheral blood, taken 28 days after the second AZD1222 dose. The sequence was obtained from an adult who received the AZD1222 COVID-19 vaccine. This CDR3 reads CASTGTGQSLYGYTF. Here the CDR3 DNA reads TGTGCCAGTACCGGGACAGGGCAATCTCTGTATGGCTACACCTTC. Full variable domain (remainder filled in from reference TRBV19 and TRBJ1-2): DGGITQSPKYLFRKEGQNVTLSCEQNLNHDAMYWYRQDPGQGLRLIYYSQIVNDFQKGDIAEGYSVSREKKESFPLTVTSAQKNPTAFYLCASTGTGQSLYGYTFGSGTRLTVV.